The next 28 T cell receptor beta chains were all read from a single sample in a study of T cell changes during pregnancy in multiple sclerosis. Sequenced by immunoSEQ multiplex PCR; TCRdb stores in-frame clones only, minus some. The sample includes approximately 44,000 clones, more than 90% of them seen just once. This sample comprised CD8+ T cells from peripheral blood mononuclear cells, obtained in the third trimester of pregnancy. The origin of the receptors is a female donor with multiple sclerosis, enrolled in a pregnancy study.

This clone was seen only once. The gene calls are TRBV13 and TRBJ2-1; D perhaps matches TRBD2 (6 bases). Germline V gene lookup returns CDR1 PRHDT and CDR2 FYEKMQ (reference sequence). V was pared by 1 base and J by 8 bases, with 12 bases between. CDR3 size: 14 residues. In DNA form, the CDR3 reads TGTGCCAGCAGCTTAGCGATGGGGGGAGATGAGCAGTTCTTC. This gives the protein CASSLAMGGDEQFF.

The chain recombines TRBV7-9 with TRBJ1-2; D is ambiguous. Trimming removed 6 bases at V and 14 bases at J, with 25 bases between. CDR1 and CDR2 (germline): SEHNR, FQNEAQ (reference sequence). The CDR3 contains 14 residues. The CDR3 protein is CASSPTPRVSRGTF. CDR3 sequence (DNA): TGTGCCAGCAGTCCAACTCCACGCGTCTCCCGAGGGACCTTC.

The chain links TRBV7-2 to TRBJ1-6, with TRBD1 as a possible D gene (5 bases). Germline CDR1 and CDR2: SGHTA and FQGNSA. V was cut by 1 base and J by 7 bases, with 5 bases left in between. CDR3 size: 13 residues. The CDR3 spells CASSLEGNSPLHF. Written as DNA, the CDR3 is TGTGCCAGCAGCTTAGAGGGGAATTCACCCCTCCACTTT.

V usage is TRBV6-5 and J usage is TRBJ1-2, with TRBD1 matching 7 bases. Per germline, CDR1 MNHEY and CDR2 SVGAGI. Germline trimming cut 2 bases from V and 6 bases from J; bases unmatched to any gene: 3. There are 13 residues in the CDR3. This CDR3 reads CASSYHDRDGYTF. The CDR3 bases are TGTGCCAGCAGTTACCACGACAGGGATGGCTACACCTTC.

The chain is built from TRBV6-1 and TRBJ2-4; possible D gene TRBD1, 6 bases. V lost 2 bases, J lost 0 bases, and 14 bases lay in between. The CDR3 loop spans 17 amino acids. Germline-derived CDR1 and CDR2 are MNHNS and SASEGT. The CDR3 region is CASSEKQGIGAKNIQYF. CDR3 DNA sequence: TGTGCCAGCAGTGAAAAACAGGGAATTGGAGCCAAAAACATTCAGTACTTC.

The CDR3 is CASSPQGTNYNEQFF. CDR3 in DNA: TGCGCCAGCAGCCCTCAGGGGACGAACTACAATGAGCAGTTCTTC. This sequence joins TRBV4-3 and TRBJ2-1, with TRBD1 as a possible D gene (6 bases). This CDR3 spans 15 amino acids. The V gene's germline CDR1 is LGHNA and CDR2 YSLEER. V dropped 4 bases and J dropped 3 bases, with 13 bases sitting between them.

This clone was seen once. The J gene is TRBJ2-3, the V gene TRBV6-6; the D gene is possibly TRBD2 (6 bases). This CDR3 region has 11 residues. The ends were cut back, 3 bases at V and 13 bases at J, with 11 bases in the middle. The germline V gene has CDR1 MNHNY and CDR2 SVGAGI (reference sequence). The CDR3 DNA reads TGTGCCAGCAGTTATGGTACGGGGGAGTATTTT. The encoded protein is CASSYGTGEYF.

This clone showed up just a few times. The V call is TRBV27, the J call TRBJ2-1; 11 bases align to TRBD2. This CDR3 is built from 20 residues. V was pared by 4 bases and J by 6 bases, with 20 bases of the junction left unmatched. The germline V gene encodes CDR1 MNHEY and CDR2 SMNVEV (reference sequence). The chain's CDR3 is CASSSPLLAGDDKGGNEQFF. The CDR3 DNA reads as TGTGCCAGCAGTTCCCCCTTACTAGCGGGAGACGATAAGGGCGGCAATGAGCAGTTCTTC.

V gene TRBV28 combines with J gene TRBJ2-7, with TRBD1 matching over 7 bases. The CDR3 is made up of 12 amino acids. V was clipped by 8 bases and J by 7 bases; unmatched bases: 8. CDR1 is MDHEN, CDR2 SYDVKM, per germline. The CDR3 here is CASDRVSGEQYF. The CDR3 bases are TGTGCCAGCGACAGGGTATCGGGGGAGCAGTACTTC.

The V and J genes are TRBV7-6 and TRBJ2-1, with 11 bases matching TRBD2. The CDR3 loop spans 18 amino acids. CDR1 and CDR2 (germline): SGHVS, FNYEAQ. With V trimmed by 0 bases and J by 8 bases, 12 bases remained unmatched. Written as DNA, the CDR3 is TGTGCCAGCAGCTTAGCCTCTGGGATTAGCGGGAGGGCCGATGAGCAGTTCTTC. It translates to CASSLASGISGRADEQFF.

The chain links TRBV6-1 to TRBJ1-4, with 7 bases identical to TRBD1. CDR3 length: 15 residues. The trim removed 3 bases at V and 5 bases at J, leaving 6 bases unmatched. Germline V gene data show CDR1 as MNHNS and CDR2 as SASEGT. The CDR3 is CASSDYAGGNEKLFF. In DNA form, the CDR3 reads TGTGCCAGCAGTGATTACGCAGGGGGGAATGAAAAACTGTTTTTT.

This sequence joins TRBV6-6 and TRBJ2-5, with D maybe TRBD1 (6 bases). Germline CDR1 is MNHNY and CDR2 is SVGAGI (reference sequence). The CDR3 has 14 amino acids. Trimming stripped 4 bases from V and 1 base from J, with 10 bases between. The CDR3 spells CASSSTGLQETQYF. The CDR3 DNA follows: TGTGCCAGCAGTTCGACAGGCCTCCAAGAGACCCAGTACTTC.

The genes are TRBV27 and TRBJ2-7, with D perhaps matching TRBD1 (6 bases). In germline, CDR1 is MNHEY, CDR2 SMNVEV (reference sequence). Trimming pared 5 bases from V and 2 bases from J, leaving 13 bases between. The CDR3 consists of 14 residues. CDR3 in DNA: TGTGCCAGCAGTACCCCGGACAGCACCTACGAGCAGTACTTC. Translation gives CASSTPDSTYEQYF.

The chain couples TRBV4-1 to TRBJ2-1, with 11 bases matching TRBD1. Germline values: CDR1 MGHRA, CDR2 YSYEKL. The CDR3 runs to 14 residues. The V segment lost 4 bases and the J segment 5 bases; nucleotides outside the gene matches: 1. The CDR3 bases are TGCGCCAGCAGCCCGGACAGGGGGCACAATGAGCAGTTCTTC. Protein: CASSPDRGHNEQFF.

The chain's CDR3 is CASGQPGPNRITGEQFF. CDR3 in DNA: TGCGCCAGCGGACAGCCGGGACCGAATCGGATTACAGGCGAGCAGTTCTTC. V is TRBV10-2 and J is TRBJ2-1, with D maybe TRBD1 (6 bases). The CDR3 runs 17 residues. V dropped 8 bases and J dropped 10 bases, with 30 bases sitting between them. CDR1 and CDR2 from the germline V gene are WSHSY and SAAADI.

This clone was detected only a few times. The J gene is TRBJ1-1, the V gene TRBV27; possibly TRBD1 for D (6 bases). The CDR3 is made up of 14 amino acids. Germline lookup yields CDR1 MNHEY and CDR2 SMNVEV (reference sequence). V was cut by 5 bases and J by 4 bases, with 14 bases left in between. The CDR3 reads CASSVIRGATEAFF. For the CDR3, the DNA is TGTGCCAGCAGTGTAATTCGGGGGGCCACTGAAGCTTTCTTT.

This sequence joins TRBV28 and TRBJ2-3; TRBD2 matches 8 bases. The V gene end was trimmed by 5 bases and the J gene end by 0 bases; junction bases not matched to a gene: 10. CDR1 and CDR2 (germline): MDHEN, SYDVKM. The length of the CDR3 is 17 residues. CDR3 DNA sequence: TGTGCCAGCAGTCCTATAGCGGGGTGGGGTAGCACAGATACGCAGTATTTT. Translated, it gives CASSPIAGWGSTDTQYF.

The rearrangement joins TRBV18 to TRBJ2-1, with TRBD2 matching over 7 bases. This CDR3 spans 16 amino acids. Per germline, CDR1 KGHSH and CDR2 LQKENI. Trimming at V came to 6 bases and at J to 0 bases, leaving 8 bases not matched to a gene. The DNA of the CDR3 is TGTGCCAGCTCGGCCAAGCGGGAATACTCCTACAATGAGCAGTTCTTC. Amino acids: CASSAKREYSYNEQFF. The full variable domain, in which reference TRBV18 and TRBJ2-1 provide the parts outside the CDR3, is NAGVMQNPRHLVRRRGQEARLRCSPMKGHSHVYWYRQLPEEGLKFMVYLQKENIIDESGMPKERFSAEFPKEGPSILRIQQVVRGDSAAYFCASSAKREYSYNEQFFGPGTRLTVL.

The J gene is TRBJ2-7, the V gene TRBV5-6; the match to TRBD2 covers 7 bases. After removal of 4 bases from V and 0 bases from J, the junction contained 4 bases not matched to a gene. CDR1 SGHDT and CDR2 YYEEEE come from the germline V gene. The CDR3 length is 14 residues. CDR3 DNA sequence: TGTGCCAGCAGCGAGCGGGGAGTCTCCTACGAGCAGTACTTC. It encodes CASSERGVSYEQYF.

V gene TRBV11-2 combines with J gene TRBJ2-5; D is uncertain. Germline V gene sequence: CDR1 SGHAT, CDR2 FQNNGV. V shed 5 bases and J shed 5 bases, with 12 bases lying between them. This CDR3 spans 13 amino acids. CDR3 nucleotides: TGTGCCAGCAGCCACGCCCATAGTGAGACCCAGTACTTC. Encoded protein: CASSHAHSETQYF.

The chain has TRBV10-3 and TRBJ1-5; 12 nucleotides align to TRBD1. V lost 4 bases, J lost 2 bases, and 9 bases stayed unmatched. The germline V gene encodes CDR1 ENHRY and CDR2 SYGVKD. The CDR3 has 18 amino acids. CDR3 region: CAISVGTGGLAGNQPQHF. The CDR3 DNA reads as TGTGCCATCAGTGTGGGGACAGGGGGCCTAGCGGGCAATCAGCCCCAGCATTTT.

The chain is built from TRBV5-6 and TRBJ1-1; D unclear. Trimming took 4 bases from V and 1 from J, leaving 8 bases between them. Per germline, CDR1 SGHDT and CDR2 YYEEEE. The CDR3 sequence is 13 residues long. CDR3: CASSQAPNTEAFF. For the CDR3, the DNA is TGTGCCAGCAGCCAGGCCCCGAACACTGAAGCTTTCTTT. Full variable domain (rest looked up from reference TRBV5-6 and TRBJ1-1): DAGVTQSPTHLIKTRGQQVTLRCSPKSGHDTVSWYQQALGQGPQFIFQYYEEEERQRGNFPDRFSGHQFPNYSSELNVNALLLGDSALYLCASSQAPNTEAFFGQGTRLTVV.

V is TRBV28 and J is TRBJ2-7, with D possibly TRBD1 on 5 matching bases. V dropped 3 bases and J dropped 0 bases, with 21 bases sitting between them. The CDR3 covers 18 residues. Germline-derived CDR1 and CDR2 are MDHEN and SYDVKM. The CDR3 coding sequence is TGTGCCAGCAGTTTGCGAACTGGGTGGGGCCGACACTCCTACGAGCAGTACTTC. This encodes CASSLRTGWGRHSYEQYF.

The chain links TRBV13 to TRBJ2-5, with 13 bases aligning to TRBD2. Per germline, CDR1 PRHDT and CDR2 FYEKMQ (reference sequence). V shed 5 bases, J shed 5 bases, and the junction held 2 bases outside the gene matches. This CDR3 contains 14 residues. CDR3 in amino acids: CASSGGLAGETQYF. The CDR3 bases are TGTGCCAGCAGCGGGGGACTAGCGGGGGAGACCCAGTACTTC.

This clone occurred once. The CDR3 DNA is TGTGCTAGTGGTCCCACAGCCTACGAGCAGTACTTC. Translating it yields CASGPTAYEQYF. The chain recombines TRBV12-5 with TRBJ2-7; D is uncertain. From germline, CDR1 is LGHNT and CDR2 FRNRAP. This CDR3 comprises 12 residues. V was shortened by 5 bases and J by 2 bases, with 7 bases between the two germline ends.

CDR3: CASSVVGGRGSTDTQYF. In DNA, the CDR3 is TGTGCCAGCAGCGTAGTGGGGGGGCGGGGCAGCACAGATACGCAGTATTTT. The rearrangement uses TRBV9 and TRBJ2-3; D is perhaps TRBD2 (7 bases). Deletions cut 0 bases from V and 0 bases from J, with 14 bases between. In germline, CDR1 is SGDLS, CDR2 YYNGEE. The CDR3 totals 17 residues.

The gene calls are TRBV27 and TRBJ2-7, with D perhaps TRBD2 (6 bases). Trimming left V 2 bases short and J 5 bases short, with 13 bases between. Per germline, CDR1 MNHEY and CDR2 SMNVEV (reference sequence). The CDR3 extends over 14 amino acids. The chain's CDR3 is CASSLGQGGHEQYF. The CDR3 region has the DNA TGTGCCAGCAGTTTAGGCCAGGGAGGACACGAGCAGTACTTC.

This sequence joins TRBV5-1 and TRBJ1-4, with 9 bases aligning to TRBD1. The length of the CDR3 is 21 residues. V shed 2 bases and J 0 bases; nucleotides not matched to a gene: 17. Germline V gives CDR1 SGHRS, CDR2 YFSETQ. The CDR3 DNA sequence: TGCGCCAGCAGCTTACAAACGCACACACAGGGGGCCGGAGCAACTAATGAAAAACTGTTTTTT. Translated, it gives CASSLQTHTQGAGATNEKLFF.